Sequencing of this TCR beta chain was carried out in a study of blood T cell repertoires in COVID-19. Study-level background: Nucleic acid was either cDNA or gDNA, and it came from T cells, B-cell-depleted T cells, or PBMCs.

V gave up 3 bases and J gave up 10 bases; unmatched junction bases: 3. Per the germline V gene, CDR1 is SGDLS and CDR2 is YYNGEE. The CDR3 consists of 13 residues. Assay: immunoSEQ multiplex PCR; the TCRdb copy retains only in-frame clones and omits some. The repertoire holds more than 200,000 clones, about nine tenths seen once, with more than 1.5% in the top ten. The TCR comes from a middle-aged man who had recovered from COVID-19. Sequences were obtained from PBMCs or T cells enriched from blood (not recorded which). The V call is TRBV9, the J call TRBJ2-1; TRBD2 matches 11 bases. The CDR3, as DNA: TGTGCCAGCAGCGAGGGACTAGCGGACGAGCAGTTCTTC. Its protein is CASSEGLADEQFF.